These T cell receptor beta chains were read from a single sample in a study of shared clonotypes between healthy human individuals. Repertoires were generated with immunoSEQ multiplex PCR, while TCRdb's copy carries only in-frame clones and drops some. This sample has 2,500,000 or so clones, with 85% to 95% found just once. The sequencing sample was made of naive CD4+ T cells from PBMCs. Receptors originate from a man between 18 and 35 years old in good health. Some clones in this sample may be carry-over from other donors' samples. Both conserved end residues are part of each CDR3. Each record gives: CDR3 DNA, CDR3 protein, clone size, D gene, V gene, J gene. The D gene is left open where the match is weak. Only some rows state a clone size, as once, few, many or a class for expanded clones.

CDR3nt: TGTGCCAGTGGCCAGGGATTCGGCGGCAATCAGCCCCAGCATTTT
CDR3aa: CASGQGFGGNQPQHF
abundance: NA
d_gene: NA
v_gene: TRBV19
j_gene: TRBJ1-5

CDR3nt: TGTGCCAGCAGTTCAAGGGACAGGACCCAAATCACTGAAGCTTTCTTT
CDR3aa: CASSSRDRTQITEAFF
abundance: NA
d_gene: TRBD1
v_gene: TRBV6-5
j_gene: TRBJ1-1

CDR3nt: TGTGCCAGCAGCGTAAGCGGGAGGGCCGAAGGTACGCAGTATTTT
CDR3aa: CASSVSGRAEGTQYF
abundance: NA
d_gene: TRBD2
v_gene: TRBV9
j_gene: TRBJ2-3

CDR3nt: TGTGCCAGCAGCCATCAGGGGGCGTATGGAAACACCATATATTTT
CDR3aa: CASSHQGAYGNTIYF
abundance: NA
d_gene: TRBD1
v_gene: TRBV5-4
j_gene: TRBJ1-3

CDR3nt: TGTGCCAGCTCACCAAACGGCGCAGGGTTGAACACTGAAGCTTTCTTT
CDR3aa: CASSPNGAGLNTEAFF
abundance: NA
d_gene: NA
v_gene: TRBV18
j_gene: TRBJ1-1

CDR3nt: TGTGCTAGTGGTTCCTTCTCGTCTCTGACAGGGCCCACTGAAGCTTTCTTT
CDR3aa: CASGSFSSLTGPTEAFF
abundance: NA
d_gene: TRBD1
v_gene: TRBV12-5
j_gene: TRBJ1-1

CDR3nt: TGTGCCAGCAGCCCACGGACTGGAGACTACAATGAGCAGTTCTTC
CDR3aa: CASSPRTGDYNEQFF
abundance: NA
d_gene: NA
v_gene: TRBV9
j_gene: TRBJ2-1

CDR3nt: TGTGCCAGCTCACCGCCGGGCCCTATCGGTGAAAAACTGTTTTTT
CDR3aa: CASSPPGPIGEKLFF
abundance: NA
d_gene: NA
v_gene: TRBV18
j_gene: TRBJ1-4

CDR3nt: TGTGCCAGCAGCCCCGGAGGGGGGGCCGGCTACGAGCAGTACTTC
CDR3aa: CASSPGGGAGYEQYF
abundance: NA
d_gene: NA
v_gene: TRBV7-7
j_gene: TRBJ2-7

CDR3nt: TGTGCCAGCAGCCGTGATGACAGGGCAGCAGATACGCAGTATTTT
CDR3aa: CASSRDDRAADTQYF
abundance: NA
d_gene: TRBD1
v_gene: TRBV11-3
j_gene: TRBJ2-3

CDR3nt: TGTGCCAGCAGTCAATGGACAGGGAGGTATGGTGAAGCTTTCTTT
CDR3aa: CASSQWTGRYGEAFF
abundance: NA
d_gene: TRBD1
v_gene: TRBV28
j_gene: TRBJ1-1

CDR3nt: TGTGCCAGCAGCCAAGCAGGGGGAAACACCATATATTTT
CDR3aa: CASSQAGGNTIYF
abundance: NA
d_gene: NA
v_gene: TRBV14
j_gene: TRBJ1-3

CDR3nt: TGTGCCAGCAGCGTAGCGGGAGATTCCTACGAGCAGTACTTC
CDR3aa: CASSVAGDSYEQYF
abundance: NA
d_gene: TRBD2
v_gene: TRBV28
j_gene: TRBJ2-7

CDR3nt: TGTGCCAGCAGCAGACAGGGACTGAACACTGAAGCTTTCTTT
CDR3aa: CASSRQGLNTEAFF
abundance: NA
d_gene: TRBD1
v_gene: TRBV2
j_gene: TRBJ1-1

CDR3nt: TGTGCCAGCAGCGCTACAGGGGGCGCTTTGGGCTACACCTTC
CDR3aa: CASSATGGALGYTF
abundance: NA
d_gene: TRBD1
v_gene: TRBV9
j_gene: TRBJ1-2

CDR3nt: TGTGCCAGCAGCCCTCGGGGTAGCGGGAGAGTAAACACCGGGGAGCTGTTTTTT
CDR3aa: CASSPRGSGRVNTGELFF
abundance: NA
d_gene: TRBD2
v_gene: TRBV4-2
j_gene: TRBJ2-2

CDR3nt: TGTGCCAGCAGCCCCAGCGGGGGTGGATTACGCACAGATACGCAGTATTTT
CDR3aa: CASSPSGGGLRTDTQYF
abundance: NA
d_gene: TRBD2
v_gene: TRBV7-6
j_gene: TRBJ2-3

CDR3nt: TGCGCCAGCAGCTTGGGAGTAGGTAGCACTGAAGCTTTCTTT
CDR3aa: CASSLGVGSTEAFF
abundance: NA
d_gene: NA
v_gene: TRBV5-1
j_gene: TRBJ1-1

CDR3nt: TGCGCCAGCAGTGAGTCGCGCTGGACAAGCAACTCTGGGGCCAACGTCCTGACTTTC
CDR3aa: CASSESRWTSNSGANVLTF
abundance: NA
d_gene: NA
v_gene: TRBV10-1
j_gene: TRBJ2-6

CDR3nt: TGTGCCAGCAGTTATTCCGGGACAGCCCTCCACGAGCAGTACTTC
CDR3aa: CASSYSGTALHEQYF
abundance: NA
d_gene: TRBD1
v_gene: TRBV6-5
j_gene: TRBJ2-7

CDR3nt: TGTGCCAGCAGCCATCGAGTGGAGGATGAGCAGTTCTTC
CDR3aa: CASSHRVEDEQFF
abundance: NA
d_gene: NA
v_gene: TRBV9
j_gene: TRBJ2-1

CDR3nt: TGTGCCAGCAGCTTAGCTGGGGTAGAGACCCAGTACTTC
CDR3aa: CASSLAGVETQYF
abundance: NA
d_gene: NA
v_gene: TRBV11-2
j_gene: TRBJ2-5

CDR3nt: TGTGCCAGCACCGCGGGGGCGGGAACTGGCACAGATACGCAGTATTTT
CDR3aa: CASTAGAGTGTDTQYF
abundance: NA
d_gene: NA
v_gene: TRBV28
j_gene: TRBJ2-3

CDR3nt: TGTGCCAGCAGCCGAGGGACTAGCGGGAGTCACGAGCAGTACTTC
CDR3aa: CASSRGTSGSHEQYF
abundance: NA
d_gene: TRBD2
v_gene: TRBV7-7
j_gene: TRBJ2-7

CDR3nt: TGCGCCAGCAGCTTGGGACTAGCGGGAGTGAGGGATACGCAGTATTTT
CDR3aa: CASSLGLAGVRDTQYF
abundance: NA
d_gene: TRBD2
v_gene: TRBV5-1
j_gene: TRBJ2-3

CDR3nt: TGCGCCAGCATGTCCCCTGGCGGAGTGGGCAATGAGCAGTTCTTC
CDR3aa: CASMSPGGVGNEQFF
abundance: NA
d_gene: NA
v_gene: TRBV5-1
j_gene: TRBJ2-1

CDR3nt: TGCGCCAGCAGCCAAGGGGGCAATCTGTACGAGCAGTACTTC
CDR3aa: CASSQGGNLYEQYF
abundance: NA
d_gene: NA
v_gene: TRBV4-1
j_gene: TRBJ2-7

CDR3nt: TGTGCCAGCAGCTTGTTCGGGATAACTAATGAAAAACTGTTTTTT
CDR3aa: CASSLFGITNEKLFF
abundance: NA
d_gene: NA
v_gene: TRBV5-6
j_gene: TRBJ1-4

CDR3nt: TGCGCCAGCAGTGAAGGTTGGAGGGGCTCCTACGAGCAGTACTTC
CDR3aa: CASSEGWRGSYEQYF
abundance: few
d_gene: NA
v_gene: TRBV10-1
j_gene: TRBJ2-7

CDR3nt: TGTGCCAGCGATCGAGCCTCCTACGAGCAGTACTTC
CDR3aa: CASDRASYEQYF
abundance: NA
d_gene: NA
v_gene: TRBV6-1
j_gene: TRBJ2-7

CDR3nt: TGTGCCAGCAGTGCCCGGACAGGGGGCGCCGGGAATCAGCCCCAGCATTTT
CDR3aa: CASSARTGGAGNQPQHF
abundance: NA
d_gene: TRBD1
v_gene: TRBV2
j_gene: TRBJ1-5

CDR3nt: TGTGCCAGCAGCGCAAGGAGGACCAGCTCCTACAATGAGCAGTTCTTC
CDR3aa: CASSARRTSSYNEQFF
abundance: NA
d_gene: NA
v_gene: TRBV7-9
j_gene: TRBJ2-1

CDR3nt: TGTGCCAGCAGCACGACTAGCGGGAGGGCCGGGTACAATGAGCAGTTCTTC
CDR3aa: CASSTTSGRAGYNEQFF
abundance: NA
d_gene: TRBD2
v_gene: TRBV5-6
j_gene: TRBJ2-1

CDR3nt: TGTGCCAGCAGCTTAACGGGACTCCCGACCCAAAACATTCAGTACTTC
CDR3aa: CASSLTGLPTQNIQYF
abundance: once
d_gene: NA
v_gene: TRBV11-2
j_gene: TRBJ2-4

CDR3nt: TGTGCCAGCAGCAACCCAGACAGGGACTACGAGCAGTACTTC
CDR3aa: CASSNPDRDYEQYF
abundance: once
d_gene: TRBD1
v_gene: TRBV7-9
j_gene: TRBJ2-7

CDR3nt: TGCGCCAGCGCCGGCTACAGGGCTCGGGGAGATACGCAGTATTTT
CDR3aa: CASAGYRARGDTQYF
abundance: NA
d_gene: NA
v_gene: TRBV10-2
j_gene: TRBJ2-3

CDR3nt: TGTGCCAGCAGCTTAGAGTGGGGACACTTCTCTGGGGCCAACGTCCTGACTTTC
CDR3aa: CASSLEWGHFSGANVLTF
abundance: NA
d_gene: NA
v_gene: TRBV11-2
j_gene: TRBJ2-6

CDR3nt: TGTGCCAGCAGCTTAGGGGGGACAGTAATCTACGAGCAGTACTTC
CDR3aa: CASSLGGTVIYEQYF
abundance: NA
d_gene: TRBD1
v_gene: TRBV7-2
j_gene: TRBJ2-7

CDR3nt: TGTGCCACCACCAGGGGGGGGACCTACACCTTC
CDR3aa: CATTRGGTYTF
abundance: NA
d_gene: TRBD1
v_gene: TRBV27
j_gene: TRBJ1-2

CDR3nt: TGTGCCAGCAGCGCGACAAGACCCTACGAGCAGTACTTC
CDR3aa: CASSATRPYEQYF
abundance: NA
d_gene: NA
v_gene: TRBV14
j_gene: TRBJ2-7

CDR3nt: TGTGCCAGCAGCTTGACACCCCGGGGGACAGAGGATCAGCCCCAGCATTTT
CDR3aa: CASSLTPRGTEDQPQHF
abundance: NA
d_gene: TRBD1
v_gene: TRBV5-4
j_gene: TRBJ1-5

CDR3nt: TGTGCCAGCAGGAAGAGTAGAGGGGCAACTAATGAAAAACTGTTTTTT
CDR3aa: CASRKSRGATNEKLFF
abundance: NA
d_gene: NA
v_gene: TRBV28
j_gene: TRBJ1-4

CDR3nt: TGTGCCAGCAGTCCCGGACAGGGGCACTATGGCTACACCTTC
CDR3aa: CASSPGQGHYGYTF
abundance: NA
d_gene: TRBD1
v_gene: TRBV27
j_gene: TRBJ1-2

CDR3nt: TGTGCCAGCAGGCCCGCGGGACCCCGGCCTGATGCGCAGTATTTT
CDR3aa: CASRPAGPRPDAQYF
abundance: NA
d_gene: NA
v_gene: TRBV28
j_gene: TRBJ2-3